These 10 T cell receptor beta chains were sequenced from one sample in a study of blood T cell repertoires in COVID-19. TCRdb's table, derived via immunoSEQ multiplex PCR, lists solely in-frame clones and lacks some. The sample has some 140,000 clones; around 86% are singletons. The source material was PBMCs or T cells enriched from blood (not recorded which). These receptors all come from a man aged 25-40 years who had recovered from COVID-19.

The V gene is TRBV7-2, the J gene TRBJ2-3, with D maybe TRBD2 (6 bases). Trimming left V 5 bases short and J 0 bases short, with 15 bases between. This CDR3 has 16 amino acids. CDR1 is SGHTA and CDR2 is FQGNSA in the germline V gene. The CDR3 sequence is CASSNTGTHSTDTQYF. The CDR3 DNA reads TGTGCCAGCAGCAATACCGGGACTCATAGCACAGATACGCAGTATTTT.

This clone was seen more than once but under ten times. The chain uses TRBV24-1 and TRBJ2-2; D might be TRBD2 (5 bases). The CDR3 is 13 amino acids. V lost 11 bases and J lost 4, with 13 bases in between. Germline V CDR1 and CDR2: KGHDR, SFDVKD. CDR3 amino acids: CASGPRGTGELFF. CDR3 nucleotides: TGTGCCAGCGGGCCCCGGGGCACCGGGGAGCTGTTTTTT.

The chain carries TRBV19 and TRBJ2-3; 15 nucleotides align to TRBD2. CDR1 LNHDA and CDR2 SQIVND come from the germline V gene (reference sequence). J gave up 5 bases and V 0 bases, and 9 bases lay outside the gene matches. This CDR3 has 19 amino acids. The CDR3 region has the DNA TGTGCCAGTAGTATAGATCCCTCGGGACTAGCGGGAGGACGAGATACGCAGTATTTT. Translated, it gives CASSIDPSGLAGGRDTQYF.

The V call is TRBV5-6, the J call TRBJ1-2, with 7 positions matching TRBD1. The V segment lost 0 bases and the J segment 5 bases; nucleotides outside the gene matches: 4. Germline V gene data show CDR1 as SGHDT and CDR2 as YYEEEE. This CDR3 spans 14 amino acids. The CDR3: CASSLDRGGYGYTF. CDR3 bases: TGTGCCAGCAGCTTGGACAGGGGCGGTTATGGCTACACCTTC.

This clone has just a few counts. The chain couples TRBV2 to TRBJ1-5; 9 nucleotides agree with TRBD1. V dropped 8 bases and J dropped 0; count of bases not matched to a gene: 2. The CDR3 extends over 14 amino acids. Germline loops: CDR1 SNHLY, CDR2 FYNNEI. Written as DNA, the CDR3 is TGTGCCAGCGGGACAGGGAATAGCAATCAGCCCCAGCATTTT. It encodes CASGTGNSNQPQHF.

This clone has a single count. The chain joins TRBV2 to TRBJ2-3; 9 bases agree with TRBD2. The V segment lost 3 bases and the J segment 3 bases; nucleotides outside the gene matches: 4. CDR3 length: 15 residues. Germline-derived CDR1 and CDR2 are SNHLY and FYNNEI. The CDR3 DNA reads TGTGCCAGCAGTGATAACCTAGCGGGGACAGATACGCAGTATTTT. It specifies CASSDNLAGTDTQYF.

The chain uses TRBV13 and TRBJ2-2, with 8 positions matching TRBD2. Germline V gene sequence: CDR1 PRHDT, CDR2 FYEKMQ (reference sequence). The CDR3 runs to 16 residues. V gave up 5 bases and J gave up 2 bases; unmatched junction bases: 7. In DNA form, the CDR3 reads TGTGCCAGCAGCCCCGGGGGGGCCTTTAACACCGGGGAGCTGTTTTTT. This sequence encodes CASSPGGAFNTGELFF.

The rearrangement joins TRBV5-5 to TRBJ1-5; perhaps TRBD1 as D (6 bases). Germline loops: CDR1 SGHKS, CDR2 YYEKEE (reference sequence). The CDR3 totals 15 residues. With 1 base removed from V and 1 base from J, the gap between germline ends came to 9 bases. The DNA for the CDR3 is TGTGCCAGCAGCTTGCTTAGGGGGAGCAATCAGCCCCAGCATTTT. Its protein is CASSLLRGSNQPQHF.

The chain carries TRBV10-3 and TRBJ2-2; unclear D gene. Per the germline V gene, CDR1 is ENHRY and CDR2 is SYGVKD. CDR3 size: 13 residues. V was trimmed by 9 bases and J by 5 bases, leaving 13 bases between them. The chain's CDR3 is CAIPVTDTGELFF. The CDR3 bases are TGTGCCATACCCGTTACAGATACCGGGGAGCTGTTTTTT.

The V and J genes are TRBV7-9 and TRBJ2-2; TRBD1 matches 7 bases. The CDR3 runs to 15 residues. Germline-derived CDR1 and CDR2 are SEHNR and FQNEAQ (reference sequence). V dropped 6 bases and J dropped 7; count of bases not matched to a gene: 11. The CDR3 DNA sequence: TGTGCCAGCAGTTTCAGAACAGGGGTAAACGGGGAGCTGTTTTTT. It yields the protein CASSFRTGVNGELFF.